The clone carrying this TCR beta chain has ten or more counts. The data were taken from a study of T cells in Graves' hyperthyroidism and ophthalmopathy. V shed 10 bases, J shed 0 bases, and the junction held 6 bases outside the gene matches. The CDR3 has 14 residues. The germline V gene has CDR1 MDHEN and CDR2 SYDVKM. RNA transcripts served as the template for amplifying TCR beta CDR3 regions. A first-round RT-PCR of the TCR CDR3 used the HTBI primer set. TCRdb called the multiplex PCR reads again in MiXCR, with one record for every CDR3 protein. Here the sample spans more than 500,000 distinct CDR3 sequences, 15% to 20% being singletons.

The sequence was collected from a woman under 40 with Graves' ophthalmopathy. The chain is built from TRBV28 and TRBJ2-3, with TRBD2 matching over 8 bases. Sequencing was done on a sample of blood. CDR3 DNA: TGTGCCACGGAGAAGCGGGGGAGCACAGATACGCAGTATTTT. Protein sequence: CATEKRGSTDTQYF.